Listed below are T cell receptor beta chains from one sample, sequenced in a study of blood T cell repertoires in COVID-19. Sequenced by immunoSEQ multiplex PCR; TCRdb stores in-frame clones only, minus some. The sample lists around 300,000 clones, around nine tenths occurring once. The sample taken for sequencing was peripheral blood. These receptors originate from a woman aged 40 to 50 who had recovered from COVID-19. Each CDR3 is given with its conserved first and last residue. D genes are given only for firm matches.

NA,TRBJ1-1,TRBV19,CASSPGMSTEAFF
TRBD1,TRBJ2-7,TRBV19,CASSIGGTVGEQYF
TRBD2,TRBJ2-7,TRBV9,CASSVGSGSYEQYF
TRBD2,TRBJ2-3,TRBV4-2,CASSQDKRLAGVVDTQYF
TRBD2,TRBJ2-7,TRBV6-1,CASSPEGSGSYEQYF
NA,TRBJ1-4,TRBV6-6,CASSYTAGNEKLFF
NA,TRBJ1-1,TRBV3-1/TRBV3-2,CASSPAQGGTEAFF
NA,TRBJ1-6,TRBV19,CASSIGGLVTNSPLHF
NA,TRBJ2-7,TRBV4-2,CASSQDRGPNYEQYF
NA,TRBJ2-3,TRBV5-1,CASSLEGSGKTTDTQYF
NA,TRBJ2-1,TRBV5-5,CASSLEAQPGKQFF
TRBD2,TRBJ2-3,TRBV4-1,CASSSNPPSGSKDTQYF
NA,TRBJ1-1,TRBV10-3,CATQGGENTEAFF
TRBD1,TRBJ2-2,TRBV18,CASSPQGAGELFF
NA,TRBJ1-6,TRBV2,CASSARDKSSPLHF
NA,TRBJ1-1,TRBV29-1,CSVEVSLGAEAFF
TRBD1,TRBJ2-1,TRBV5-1,CASSLEGARANNEQFF
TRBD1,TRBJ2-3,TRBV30,CAWSAPGQGTDTQYF